Listed here is a single T cell receptor (beta chain). Antigen specificity is unknown. One end of the junction varies from germline; a read error may be responsible. The CDR3 sequence is 11 residues long. Germline V gene data show CDR1 as DFQATT and CDR2 as SNEGSKA (reference sequence). The data were taken from a study of post-analysis software for immune sequencing data. Prepared TCR beta cDNA libraries contained unique molecular identifiers. When about 0.85 to 11 million T cells were used, they gave 500,000 or so cDNA molecules. Each CDR3 protein gets one entry after TCRdb re-called the PCR reads with MiXCR. The table includes some 690,000 distinct CDR3 sequences, about 27% detected once. The study's findings and limits: About 5 TRBV segments occurring more often in patients than controls included TRBV5-6, TRBV5-1 and TRBV20-1. Controls showed significantly higher normalized Chao1 diversity than did multiple sclerosis patients.

This receptor was taken from a girl aged 5 to 17 with multiple sclerosis. This chain joins TRBV20-1 and TRBJ1-2, with D unresolved. Sequences were obtained from blood. CDR3 in amino acids: CSARVSPGCTF. The CDR3 DNA follows: TGCAGTGCTAGAGTCAGTCCGGGCTGCACCTTC.